Following are 2 T cell receptor beta chains from one sample sequenced in a study of cytomegalovirus exposure and HLA in healthy donors. Use of 60 Vbeta and 13 Jbeta primers characterized the PCR. Sequencing used immunoSEQ multiplex PCR; TCRdb keeps in-frame clones, though not all of them. The data contain around 140,000 clones, approximately 80% of them singletons. Specimen: PBMCs. The receptors were gathered from a male donor in good health and CMV-seropositive.

The rearrangement links TRBV11-2 to TRBJ2-7; 7 bases map to TRBD1. Germline V lookup: CDR1 SGHAT, CDR2 FQNNGV. V lost 4 bases, J lost 4 bases, and 10 bases stayed unmatched. The CDR3 loop spans 15 amino acids. The CDR3: CASSSPTGFGYEQYF. For the CDR3, the DNA is TGTGCCAGCAGCTCCCCGACAGGGTTTGGGTACGAGCAGTACTTC.

The chain couples TRBV5-1 to TRBJ2-7, with 7 bases fitting TRBD1. Germline-derived CDR1 and CDR2 are SGHRS and YFSETQ. V was pared by 5 bases and J by 0 bases, with 5 bases of the junction left unmatched. This CDR3 contains 14 residues. The CDR3 spells CASSSRGRSYEQYF. DNA of the CDR3: TGCGCCAGCAGTTCTAGGGGGCGCTCCTACGAGCAGTACTTC.